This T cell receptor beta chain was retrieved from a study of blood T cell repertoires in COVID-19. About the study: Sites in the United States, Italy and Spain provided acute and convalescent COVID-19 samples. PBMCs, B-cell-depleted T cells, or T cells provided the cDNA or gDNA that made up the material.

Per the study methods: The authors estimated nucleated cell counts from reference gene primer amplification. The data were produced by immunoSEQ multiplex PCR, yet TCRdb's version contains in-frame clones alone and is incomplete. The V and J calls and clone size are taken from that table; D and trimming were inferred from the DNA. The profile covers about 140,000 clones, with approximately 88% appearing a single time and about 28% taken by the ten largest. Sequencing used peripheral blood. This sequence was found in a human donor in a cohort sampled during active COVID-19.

CDR3 sequence reads: CASSYSQGHYGYTF. As DNA, the CDR3 is TGTGCCAGCAGTTACTCCCAGGGCCACTATGGCTACACCTTC. This chain connects TRBV6-6 to TRBJ1-2; weak D call: TRBD1 (5 bases). Germline-derived CDR1 and CDR2 are MNHNY and SVGAGI (reference sequence). The CDR3 consists of 14 residues. Trimming removed 0 bases from V and 3 bases from J, with 8 bases in between.